A selection of T cell receptor beta chains follows, all from one sample in a study of T-cell reconstitution after alpha-beta-depleted transplantation in children. TCRdb re-called the PCR reads with MiXCR, one entry per CDR3 protein. This sample has about 980,000 distinct CDR3 sequences, with around 30% found just once. The sample was PBMCs, mostly from graft donor cells, taken 360 days after TCRalphabeta/CD19-depleted stem cell transplant. The source is a boy under two years old who had a stem cell transplant for SCID, so the T cells may come from the graft donor. CDR3s include the opening cysteine and the closing phenylalanine or tryptophan. The order of the fields is D gene, clone size, V gene, J gene, CDR3 DNA, CDR3 protein. The D gene is left open where the match is weak. Clone size is shown for a subset of rows, as once, few, many or a class of expanded clone.

d_call: -
clone_size: -
v_call: TRBV4-2
j_call: TRBJ1-6
cdr3_nt: TGTGCCAGCAGCTCCCCGGAGAGGAATTCACCCCTCCACTTT
cdr3_aa: CASSSPERNSPLHF

d_call: -
clone_size: few
v_call: TRBV2
j_call: TRBJ2-7
cdr3_nt: TGTGCCAGCAGGCGTACCGGGACACCCTCCTACGAGCAGTACTTC
cdr3_aa: CASRRTGTPSYEQYF

d_call: TRBD1
clone_size: many
v_call: TRBV4-1
j_call: TRBJ2-7
cdr3_nt: TGCGCCAGCAGCCCAATCGGGACAGCGACCTACGAGCAGTACTTC
cdr3_aa: CASSPIGTATYEQYF

d_call: TRBD2
clone_size: few
v_call: TRBV5-4
j_call: TRBJ2-1
cdr3_nt: TGTGCCAGCAGCCTTCGTCGGACTAGCGGGAACAATGAGCAGTTCTTC
cdr3_aa: CASSLRRTSGNNEQFF

d_call: -
clone_size: -
v_call: TRBV5-1
j_call: TRBJ2-7
cdr3_nt: TGCGCCAGCAGCTCAGGTTCCCCGGACTACGAGCAGTACTTC
cdr3_aa: CASSSGSPDYEQYF

d_call: TRBD2
clone_size: -
v_call: TRBV20-1
j_call: TRBJ2-4
cdr3_nt: TGCAGTGCCCCGCCGGGACTAGCGGGGGGGTTAGCCAAAAACATTCAGTACTTC
cdr3_aa: CSAPPGLAGGLAKNIQYF

d_call: TRBD2
clone_size: many
v_call: TRBV7-6
j_call: TRBJ2-3
cdr3_nt: TGTGCCAGCAGCTTTTACGGACTAGCGGGGGGGCCCACTGCAGATACGCAGTATTTT
cdr3_aa: CASSFYGLAGGPTADTQYF

d_call: TRBD2
clone_size: -
v_call: TRBV7-2
j_call: TRBJ2-5
cdr3_nt: TGTGCCAGCAGCTTAACGGGCATAGCGGGGGGAATGGGGACCCAGTACTTC
cdr3_aa: CASSLTGIAGGMGTQYF

d_call: -
clone_size: -
v_call: TRBV11-1
j_call: TRBJ2-5
cdr3_nt: TGTGCCAGCAGCTTTAGGGCAGGAAGCCAGCACCTCCAAAACCTGCAAGAGACCCAGTACTTC
cdr3_aa: CASSFRAGSQHLQNLQETQYF

d_call: -
clone_size: -
v_call: TRBV29-1
j_call: TRBJ2-5
cdr3_nt: TGCAGCGTTGAAGTTTGGCCCTTCCAGTACTTC
cdr3_aa: CSVEVWPFQYF

d_call: -
clone_size: -
v_call: TRBV18
j_call: TRBJ2-1
cdr3_nt: TGTGCCAGCTCGCGGACTTCCGAAGGGTCTAGCTACAATGAGCAGTTCTTC
cdr3_aa: CASSRTSEGSSYNEQFF

d_call: -
clone_size: -
v_call: TRBV7-2
j_call: TRBJ2-4
cdr3_nt: TGTGCCAGCAGCGAGGGACGAGGGAAAAACATTCAGTACTTC
cdr3_aa: CASSEGRGKNIQYF

d_call: -
clone_size: few
v_call: TRBV28
j_call: TRBJ1-1
cdr3_nt: TGTGCCAGCAGTTCGCCTCAGCCGTTTAACACTGAAGCTTTCTTT
cdr3_aa: CASSSPQPFNTEAFF

d_call: TRBD2
clone_size: -
v_call: TRBV10-3
j_call: TRBJ2-1
cdr3_nt: TGTGCCATCAGGAACACTAGCGGGGGTCGGAATGAGCAGTTCTTC
cdr3_aa: CAIRNTSGGRNEQFF

d_call: -
clone_size: -
v_call: TRBV5-1
j_call: TRBJ1-5
cdr3_nt: TGCGCCAGCAGCAGATGGACCGATCAGCCCCAGCATTTT
cdr3_aa: CASSRWTDQPQHF

d_call: -
clone_size: few
v_call: TRBV29-1
j_call: TRBJ2-1
cdr3_nt: TGCAGCGTTGAGCGGGTATATGCGAATGAGCAGTTCTTC
cdr3_aa: CSVERVYANEQFF

d_call: -
clone_size: few
v_call: TRBV6-5
j_call: TRBJ1-2
cdr3_nt: TGTGCCAGCAGTTCAGGGAGTCTAGGCTACACCTTC
cdr3_aa: CASSSGSLGYTF

d_call: -
clone_size: -
v_call: TRBV7-2
j_call: TRBJ2-5
cdr3_nt: TGTGCCAGCAGCTTAGTTGGGGATGTGGAGACCCAGTACTTC
cdr3_aa: CASSLVGDVETQYF

d_call: -
clone_size: -
v_call: TRBV5-1
j_call: TRBJ1-1
cdr3_nt: TGCGCCAGCGGACGTCTTAAGGCCTGGCCTGAAGCTTTCTTT
cdr3_aa: CASGRLKAWPEAFF

d_call: TRBD1
clone_size: few
v_call: TRBV5-1
j_call: TRBJ2-5
cdr3_nt: TGCGCCAGCAGCTTGCGCCGGGACAGGGTGCGCCAAGAGACCCAGTACTTC
cdr3_aa: CASSLRRDRVRQETQYF

d_call: -
clone_size: few
v_call: TRBV29-1
j_call: TRBJ2-2
cdr3_nt: TGCAGCGTAAAACGCGGGGCCGGGGAGCTGTTTTTT
cdr3_aa: CSVKRGAGELFF

d_call: -
clone_size: many
v_call: TRBV20-1
j_call: TRBJ2-7
cdr3_nt: TGCAGTGCTAGAGAGCGGGGCCTAACCTACGAGCAGTACTTC
cdr3_aa: CSARERGLTYEQYF

d_call: -
clone_size: few
v_call: TRBV7-6
j_call: TRBJ2-3
cdr3_nt: TGTGCCAGCAGCCGCGGTTTAGGCCCCGATACGCAGTATTTT
cdr3_aa: CASSRGLGPDTQYF

d_call: -
clone_size: few
v_call: TRBV20-1
j_call: TRBJ2-1
cdr3_nt: TGCAGTGCCCTATCGGGGCTGTACAATGAGCAGTTCTTC
cdr3_aa: CSALSGLYNEQFF

d_call: -
clone_size: -
v_call: TRBV7-2
j_call: TRBJ2-3
cdr3_nt: TGTGCCAGCAGCTTAGCCTATCGCCGGGGCACAGATACGCAGTATTTT
cdr3_aa: CASSLAYRRGTDTQYF

d_call: TRBD1
clone_size: -
v_call: TRBV11-2
j_call: TRBJ2-1
cdr3_nt: TGTGCCAGCAACCTGGGGACAGGGGGGTACAATGAGCAGTTCTTC
cdr3_aa: CASNLGTGGYNEQFF

d_call: -
clone_size: few
v_call: TRBV4-1
j_call: TRBJ2-1
cdr3_nt: TGCGCCAGCAGCCATATCTCCGGTGGGCAGTTCTTC
cdr3_aa: CASSHISGGQFF

d_call: -
clone_size: -
v_call: TRBV30
j_call: TRBJ1-1
cdr3_nt: TGTGCCTGGAGTGTATTGGTCCTGAACACTGAAGCTTTCTTT
cdr3_aa: CAWSVLVLNTEAFF

d_call: -
clone_size: -
v_call: TRBV5-1
j_call: TRBJ1-1
cdr3_nt: TGCGCCAGCAGCCTGGTCGGGGGCTGGAACACTGAAGCTTTCTTT
cdr3_aa: CASSLVGGWNTEAFF

d_call: -
clone_size: -
v_call: TRBV20-1
j_call: TRBJ2-3
cdr3_nt: TGCAGTGCTCCCTCCACCGGGGCCCCCTGGGATACGCAGTATTTT
cdr3_aa: CSAPSTGAPWDTQYF

d_call: -
clone_size: few
v_call: TRBV12-3/TRBV12-4
j_call: TRBJ2-3
cdr3_nt: TGTGCCAGCAGTTACGAGGGAGGCGCAGATACGCAGTATTTT
cdr3_aa: CASSYEGGADTQYF

d_call: -
clone_size: -
v_call: TRBV20-1
j_call: TRBJ2-1
cdr3_nt: TGCAGTGCTAGTCGGCAGGGGACCACGTTGGGCAATGAGCAGTTCTTC
cdr3_aa: CSASRQGTTLGNEQFF

d_call: -
clone_size: few
v_call: TRBV20-1
j_call: TRBJ2-1
cdr3_nt: TGCAGTGCTAGATCTAGCTTAAGGGCACATGAGCAGTTCTTC
cdr3_aa: CSARSSLRAHEQFF

d_call: TRBD1
clone_size: -
v_call: TRBV6-1
j_call: TRBJ1-2
cdr3_nt: TGTGCCAGCAGTAAACAGGGGGAGAACTATGGCTACACCTTC
cdr3_aa: CASSKQGENYGYTF

d_call: -
clone_size: few
v_call: TRBV9
j_call: TRBJ2-7
cdr3_nt: TGTGCCAGCAGCGTAGGGGCTAGCGTCGACTACGAGCAGTACTTC
cdr3_aa: CASSVGASVDYEQYF

d_call: -
clone_size: few
v_call: TRBV29-1
j_call: TRBJ1-2
cdr3_nt: TGCAGCGTTGTTGGCACCTCTAACTATGGCTACACCTTC
cdr3_aa: CSVVGTSNYGYTF

d_call: TRBD1
clone_size: few
v_call: TRBV5-6
j_call: TRBJ1-2
cdr3_nt: TGTGCCAGCAGCTCTACGGACAGGGGCCCATATGGCTACACCTTC
cdr3_aa: CASSSTDRGPYGYTF

d_call: -
clone_size: few
v_call: TRBV6-5
j_call: TRBJ2-2
cdr3_nt: TGTGCCAGCAGTTTTTCTTTTAGGACAGTGAAGAACACCGGGGAGCTGTTTTTT
cdr3_aa: CASSFSFRTVKNTGELFF

d_call: -
clone_size: few
v_call: TRBV12-3/TRBV12-4
j_call: TRBJ2-2
cdr3_nt: TGTGCCAGCAGTTGGCGGCGGGCCCGAATGTCCGGGGAGCTGTTTTTT
cdr3_aa: CASSWRRARMSGELFF

d_call: -
clone_size: many
v_call: TRBV9
j_call: TRBJ2-3
cdr3_nt: TGTGCCAGCAGCGTAGCTGGGGCAGCAACAGATACGCAGTATTTT
cdr3_aa: CASSVAGAATDTQYF

d_call: TRBD2
clone_size: -
v_call: TRBV6-2/TRBV6-3
j_call: TRBJ2-7
cdr3_nt: TGTGCCAGCAGTTACGGCCCTCTAGCGGGGGGTCTCTCCTACGAGCAGTACTTC
cdr3_aa: CASSYGPLAGGLSYEQYF

d_call: -
clone_size: -
v_call: TRBV20-1
j_call: TRBJ2-7
cdr3_nt: TGCAGTGCTAAGGCGCGGCAACCCTACGAGCAGTACTTC
cdr3_aa: CSAKARQPYEQYF

d_call: TRBD1
clone_size: -
v_call: TRBV7-2
j_call: TRBJ1-4
cdr3_nt: TGTGCCAGCAGCTTACAGGGGGCTGCAACTAATGAAAAACTGTTTTTT
cdr3_aa: CASSLQGAATNEKLFF

d_call: -
clone_size: -
v_call: TRBV6-5
j_call: TRBJ2-7
cdr3_nt: TGTGCCAGCAGTTCCGCTCGGGGGGCCTCCTACGAGCAGTACTTC
cdr3_aa: CASSSARGASYEQYF

d_call: TRBD1
clone_size: -
v_call: TRBV12-3/TRBV12-4
j_call: TRBJ2-1
cdr3_nt: TGTGCCAGCAGTCATGGGACAGGGGATACCAATGAGCAGTTCTTC
cdr3_aa: CASSHGTGDTNEQFF

d_call: -
clone_size: few
v_call: TRBV20-1
j_call: TRBJ2-5
cdr3_nt: TGCAGTGCTAGGGGGCCCATTCAAGAGACCCAGTACTTC
cdr3_aa: CSARGPIQETQYF

d_call: -
clone_size: few
v_call: TRBV20-1
j_call: TRBJ2-3
cdr3_nt: TGCAGTGCTAGAAGGCTAGGCGGCACAGATACGCAGTATTTT
cdr3_aa: CSARRLGGTDTQYF

d_call: TRBD2
clone_size: -
v_call: TRBV27
j_call: TRBJ2-1
cdr3_nt: TGTGCCAGCACCGAGAGGACTAGCGGGGGGCTCTACAATGAGCAGTTCTTC
cdr3_aa: CASTERTSGGLYNEQFF